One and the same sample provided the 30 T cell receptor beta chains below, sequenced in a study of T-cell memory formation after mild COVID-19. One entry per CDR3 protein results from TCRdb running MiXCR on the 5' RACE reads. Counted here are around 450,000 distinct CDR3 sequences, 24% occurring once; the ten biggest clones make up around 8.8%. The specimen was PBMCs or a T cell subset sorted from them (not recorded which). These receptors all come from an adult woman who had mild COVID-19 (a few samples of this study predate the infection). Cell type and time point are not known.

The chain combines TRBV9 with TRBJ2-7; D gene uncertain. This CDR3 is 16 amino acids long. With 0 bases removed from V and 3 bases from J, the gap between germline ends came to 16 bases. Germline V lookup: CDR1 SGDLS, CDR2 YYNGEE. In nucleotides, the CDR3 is TGTGCCAGCAGCGTAGCAGGTAGCTCCTTAGGCTACGAGCAGTACTTC. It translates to CASSVAGSSLGYEQYF.

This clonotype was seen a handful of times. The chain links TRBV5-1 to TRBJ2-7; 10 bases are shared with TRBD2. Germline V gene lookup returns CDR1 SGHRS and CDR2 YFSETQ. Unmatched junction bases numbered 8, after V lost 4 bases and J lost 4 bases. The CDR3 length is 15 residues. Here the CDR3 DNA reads TGCGCCAGCAGCCCTCCGGCTAGCGGGGGTTACGAGCAGTACTTC. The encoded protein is CASSPPASGGYEQYF.

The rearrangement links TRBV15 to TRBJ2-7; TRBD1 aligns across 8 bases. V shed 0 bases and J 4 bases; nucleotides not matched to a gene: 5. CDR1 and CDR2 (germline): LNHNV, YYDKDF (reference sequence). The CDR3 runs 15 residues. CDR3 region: CATSRDQGAVYEQYF. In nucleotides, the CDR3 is TGTGCCACCAGCAGAGATCAGGGGGCGGTTTACGAGCAGTACTTC.

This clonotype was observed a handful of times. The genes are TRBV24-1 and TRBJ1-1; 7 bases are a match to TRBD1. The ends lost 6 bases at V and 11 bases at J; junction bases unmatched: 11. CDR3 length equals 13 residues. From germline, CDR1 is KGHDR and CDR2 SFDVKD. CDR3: CATSPPDRACAFF. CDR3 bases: TGTGCCACCAGTCCCCCAGACAGGGCATGCGCTTTCTTT.

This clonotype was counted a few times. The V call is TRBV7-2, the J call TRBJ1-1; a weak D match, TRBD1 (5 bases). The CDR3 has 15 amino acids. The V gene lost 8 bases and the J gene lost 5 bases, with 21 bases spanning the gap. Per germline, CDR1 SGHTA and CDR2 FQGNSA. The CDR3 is CASGVDIRLGTEAFF. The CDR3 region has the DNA TGTGCCAGCGGGGTGGACATCCGATTGGGGACTGAAGCTTTCTTT.

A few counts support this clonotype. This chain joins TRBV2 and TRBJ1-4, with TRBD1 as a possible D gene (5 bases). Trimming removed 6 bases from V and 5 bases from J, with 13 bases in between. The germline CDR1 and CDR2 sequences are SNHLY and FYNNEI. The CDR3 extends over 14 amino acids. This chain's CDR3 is CASRKGSQNEKLFF. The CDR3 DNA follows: TGTGCCAGCAGGAAGGGGAGTCAAAATGAAAAACTGTTTTTT.

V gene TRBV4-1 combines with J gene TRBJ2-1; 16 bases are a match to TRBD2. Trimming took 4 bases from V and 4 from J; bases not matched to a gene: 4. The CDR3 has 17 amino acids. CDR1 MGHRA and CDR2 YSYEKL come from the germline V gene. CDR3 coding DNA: TGCGCCAGCAGCCTCGGGACTAGCGGGGGGGTTTACAATGAGCAGTTCTTC. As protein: CASSLGTSGGVYNEQFF.

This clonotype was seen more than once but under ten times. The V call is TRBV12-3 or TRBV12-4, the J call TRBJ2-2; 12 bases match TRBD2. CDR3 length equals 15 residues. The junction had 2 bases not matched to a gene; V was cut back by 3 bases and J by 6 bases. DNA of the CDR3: TGTGCCAGCAGTTTGACTAGCGGGAGCTCCGGGGAGCTGTTTTTT. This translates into CASSLTSGSSGELFF.

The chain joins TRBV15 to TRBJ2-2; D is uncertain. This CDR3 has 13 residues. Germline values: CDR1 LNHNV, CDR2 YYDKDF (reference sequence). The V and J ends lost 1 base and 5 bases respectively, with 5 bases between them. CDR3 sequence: CATSRVKTGELFF. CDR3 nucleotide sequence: TGTGCCACCAGCAGAGTCAAAACCGGGGAGCTGTTTTTT.

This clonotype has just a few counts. The CDR3 region is CSAILAGGADTQYF. The CDR3 coding sequence is TGCAGTGCTATTCTAGCGGGAGGCGCAGATACGCAGTATTTT. V usage is TRBV20-1 and J usage is TRBJ2-3; 11 nucleotides match TRBD2. This CDR3 comprises 14 residues. The V and J ends lost 4 bases and 4 bases, in that order; junction bases with no gene match: 4. The germline V gene has CDR1 DFQATT and CDR2 SNEGSKA (reference sequence).

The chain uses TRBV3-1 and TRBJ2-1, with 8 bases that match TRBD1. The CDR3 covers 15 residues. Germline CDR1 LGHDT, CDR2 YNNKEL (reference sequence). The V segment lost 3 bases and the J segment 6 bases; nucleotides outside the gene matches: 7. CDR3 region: CASSHGQGYGNEQFF. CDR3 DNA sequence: TGTGCCAGCAGCCACGGACAGGGTTATGGCAATGAGCAGTTCTTC.

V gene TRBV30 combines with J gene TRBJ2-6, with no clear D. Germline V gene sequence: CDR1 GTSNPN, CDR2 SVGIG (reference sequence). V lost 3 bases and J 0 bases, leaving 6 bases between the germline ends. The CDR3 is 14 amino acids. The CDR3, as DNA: TGTGCCTGGAGGGGAAGCTCTGGGGCCAACGTCCTGACTTTC. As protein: CAWRGSSGANVLTF.

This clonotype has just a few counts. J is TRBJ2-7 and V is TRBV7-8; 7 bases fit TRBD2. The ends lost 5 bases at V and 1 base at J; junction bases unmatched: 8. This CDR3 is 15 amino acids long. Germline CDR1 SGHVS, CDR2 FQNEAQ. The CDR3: CASSRTSARSYEQYF. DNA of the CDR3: TGTGCCAGCAGCCGTACTAGCGCTCGGTCCTACGAGCAGTACTTC.

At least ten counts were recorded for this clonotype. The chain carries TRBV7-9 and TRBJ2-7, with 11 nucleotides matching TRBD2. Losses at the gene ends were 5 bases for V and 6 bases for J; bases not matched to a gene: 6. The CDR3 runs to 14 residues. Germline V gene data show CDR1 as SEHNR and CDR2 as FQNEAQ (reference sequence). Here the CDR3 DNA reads TGTGCCAGCAGCCGAGGTCTAGCGGGAGGCGAGCAGTACTTC. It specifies CASSRGLAGGEQYF.

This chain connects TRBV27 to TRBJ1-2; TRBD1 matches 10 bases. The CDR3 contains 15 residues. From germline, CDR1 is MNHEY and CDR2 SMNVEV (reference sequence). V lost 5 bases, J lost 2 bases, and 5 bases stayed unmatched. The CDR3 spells CASSPGTGANYGYTF. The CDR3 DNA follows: TGTGCCAGCAGTCCTGGGACAGGGGCCAACTATGGCTACACCTTC.

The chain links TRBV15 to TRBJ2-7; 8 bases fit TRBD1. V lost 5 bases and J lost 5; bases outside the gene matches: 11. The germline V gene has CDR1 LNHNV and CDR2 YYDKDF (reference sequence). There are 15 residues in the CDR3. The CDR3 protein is CATSDGRTGLDEQYF. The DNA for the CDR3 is TGTGCCACCAGCGATGGGAGGACAGGGCTCGACGAGCAGTACTTC. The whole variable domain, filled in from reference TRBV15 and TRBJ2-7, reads DAMVIQNPRYQVTQFGKPVTLSCSQTLNHNVMYWYQQKSSQAPKLLFHYYDKDFNNEADTPDNFQSRRPNTSFCFLDIRSPGLGDTAMYLCATSDGRTGLDEQYFGPGTRLTVT.

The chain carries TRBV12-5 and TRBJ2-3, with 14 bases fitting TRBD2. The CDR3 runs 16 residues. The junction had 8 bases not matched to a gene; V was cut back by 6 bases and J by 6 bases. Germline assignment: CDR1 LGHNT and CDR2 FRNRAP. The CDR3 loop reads CASGPGTSGRSDTQYF. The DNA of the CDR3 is TGTGCTAGTGGGCCCGGGACTAGCGGGAGATCGGATACGCAGTATTTT. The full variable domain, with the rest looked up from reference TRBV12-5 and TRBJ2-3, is DARVTQTPRHKVTEMGQEVTMRCQPILGHNTVFWYRQTMMQGLELLAYFRNRAPLDDSGMPKDRFSAEMPDATLATLKIQPSEPRDSAVYFCASGPGTSGRSDTQYFGPGTRLTVL.

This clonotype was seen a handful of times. In DNA, the CDR3 is TGTGCCAGCAGCTTAGCGAGGACAGGGAGCACTGAAGCTTTCTTT. It codes for CASSLARTGSTEAFF. The chain recombines TRBV7-8 with TRBJ1-1, with 8 nucleotides matching TRBD1. This CDR3 region has 15 residues. J lost 4 bases, V lost 0 bases, and 4 bases had no gene match. Germline CDR1 and CDR2: SGHVS and FQNEAQ.

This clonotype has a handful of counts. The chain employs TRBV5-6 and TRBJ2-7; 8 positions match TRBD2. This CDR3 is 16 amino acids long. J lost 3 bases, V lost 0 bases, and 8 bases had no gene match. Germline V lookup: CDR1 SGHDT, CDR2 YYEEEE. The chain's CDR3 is CASSLAGAGGRYEQYF. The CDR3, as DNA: TGTGCCAGCAGCTTGGCCGGTGCGGGAGGACGCTACGAGCAGTACTTC.

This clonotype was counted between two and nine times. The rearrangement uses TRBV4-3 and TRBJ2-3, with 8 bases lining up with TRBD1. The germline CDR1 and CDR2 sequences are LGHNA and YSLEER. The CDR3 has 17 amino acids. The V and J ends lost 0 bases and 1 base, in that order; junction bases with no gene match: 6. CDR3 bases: TGCGCCAGCAGCCAAGATCACGCAGGGGGCGGCACAGATACGCAGTATTTT. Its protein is CASSQDHAGGGTDTQYF.

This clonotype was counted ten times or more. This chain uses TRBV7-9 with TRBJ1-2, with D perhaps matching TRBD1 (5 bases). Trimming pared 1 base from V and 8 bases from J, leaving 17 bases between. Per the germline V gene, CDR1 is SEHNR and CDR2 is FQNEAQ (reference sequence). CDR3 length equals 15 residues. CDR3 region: CASSLGGTRPKGYTF. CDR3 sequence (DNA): TGTGCCAGCAGCTTAGGGGGGACGCGACCCAAGGGCTACACCTTC.

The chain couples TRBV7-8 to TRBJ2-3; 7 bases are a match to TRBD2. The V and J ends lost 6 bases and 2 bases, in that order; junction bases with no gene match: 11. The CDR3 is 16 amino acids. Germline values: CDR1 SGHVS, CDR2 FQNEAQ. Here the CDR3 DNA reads TGTGCCAGCAGTAGACGACTAGCCCCTTCCACAGATACGCAGTATTTT. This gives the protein CASSRRLAPSTDTQYF.

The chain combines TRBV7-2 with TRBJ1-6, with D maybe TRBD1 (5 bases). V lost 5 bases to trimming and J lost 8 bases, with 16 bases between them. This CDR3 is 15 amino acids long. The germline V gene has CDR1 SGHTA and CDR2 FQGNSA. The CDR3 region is CASSPEGGTHSPLHF. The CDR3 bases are TGTGCCAGCAGCCCCGAGGGTGGGACGCATTCACCCCTCCACTTT.

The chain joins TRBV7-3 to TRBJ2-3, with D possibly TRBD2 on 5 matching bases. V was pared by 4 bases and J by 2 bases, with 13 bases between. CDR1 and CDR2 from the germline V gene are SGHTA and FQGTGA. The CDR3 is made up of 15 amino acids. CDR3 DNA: TGTGCCAGCAGCTATGACCAGCGGCCCACAGATACGCAGTATTTT. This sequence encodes CASSYDQRPTDTQYF.

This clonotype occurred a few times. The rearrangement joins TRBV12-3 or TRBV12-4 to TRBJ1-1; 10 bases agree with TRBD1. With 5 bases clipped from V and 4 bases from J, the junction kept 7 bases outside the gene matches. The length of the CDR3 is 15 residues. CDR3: CASSGLGTGATEAFF. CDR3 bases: TGTGCCAGCAGTGGACTCGGGACAGGGGCCACTGAAGCTTTCTTT.

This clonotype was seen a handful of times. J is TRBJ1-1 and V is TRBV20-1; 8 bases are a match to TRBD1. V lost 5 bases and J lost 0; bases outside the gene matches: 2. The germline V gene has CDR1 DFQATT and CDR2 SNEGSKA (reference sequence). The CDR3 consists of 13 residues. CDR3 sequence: CSALTGVNTEAFF. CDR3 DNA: TGCAGTGCTTTGACAGGGGTGAACACTGAAGCTTTCTTT.

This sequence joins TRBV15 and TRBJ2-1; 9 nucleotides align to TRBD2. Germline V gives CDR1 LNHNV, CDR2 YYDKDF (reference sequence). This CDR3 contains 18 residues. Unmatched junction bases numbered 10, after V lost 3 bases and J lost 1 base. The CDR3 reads CATSSSGRGFLSYNEQFF. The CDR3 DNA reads TGTGCCACCAGCAGTAGCGGGAGAGGCTTTTTGTCCTACAATGAGCAGTTCTTC.

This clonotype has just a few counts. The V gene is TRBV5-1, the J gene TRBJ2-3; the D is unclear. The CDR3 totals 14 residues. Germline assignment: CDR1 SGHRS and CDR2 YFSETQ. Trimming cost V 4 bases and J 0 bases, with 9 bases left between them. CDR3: CASSPPRSTDTQYF. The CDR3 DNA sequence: TGCGCCAGCAGCCCGCCACGAAGCACAGATACGCAGTATTTT.

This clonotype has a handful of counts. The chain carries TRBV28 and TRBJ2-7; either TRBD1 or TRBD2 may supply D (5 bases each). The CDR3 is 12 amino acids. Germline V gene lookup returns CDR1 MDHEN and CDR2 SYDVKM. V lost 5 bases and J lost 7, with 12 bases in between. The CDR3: CASSPRGPEQYF. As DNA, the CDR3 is TGTGCCAGCAGTCCCCGGGGCCCGGAGCAGTACTTC.

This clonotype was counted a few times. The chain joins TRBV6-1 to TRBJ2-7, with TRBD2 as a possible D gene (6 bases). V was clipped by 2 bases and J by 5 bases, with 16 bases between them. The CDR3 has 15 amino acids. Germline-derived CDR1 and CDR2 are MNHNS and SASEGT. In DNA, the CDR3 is TGTGCCAGCAGTGAAATTGGGACTTCTACGGACGAGCAGTACTTC. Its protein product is CASSEIGTSTDEQYF.